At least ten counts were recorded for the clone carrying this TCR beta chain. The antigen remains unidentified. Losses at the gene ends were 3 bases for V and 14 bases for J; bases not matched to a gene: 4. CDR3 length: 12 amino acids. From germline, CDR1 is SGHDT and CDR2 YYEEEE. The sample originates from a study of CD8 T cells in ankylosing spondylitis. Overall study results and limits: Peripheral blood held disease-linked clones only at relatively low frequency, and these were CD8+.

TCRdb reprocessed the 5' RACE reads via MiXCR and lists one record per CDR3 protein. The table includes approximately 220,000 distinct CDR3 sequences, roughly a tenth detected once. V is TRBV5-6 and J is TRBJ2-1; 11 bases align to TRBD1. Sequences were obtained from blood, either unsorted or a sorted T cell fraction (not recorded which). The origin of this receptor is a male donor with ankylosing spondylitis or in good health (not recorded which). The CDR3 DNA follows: TGTGCCAGCAGCTCCTGGACAGGGGGCAAGTTCTTC. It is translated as CASSSWTGGKFF. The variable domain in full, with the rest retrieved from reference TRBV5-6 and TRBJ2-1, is DAGVTQSPTHLIKTRGQQVTLRCSPKSGHDTVSWYQQALGQGPQFIFQYYEEEERQRGNFPDRFSGHQFPNYSSELNVNALLLGDSALYLCASSSWTGGKFFGPGTRLTVL.